The rows below give T cell receptor beta chains drawn from one sample of a study of blood T cells in healthy people across ages. TCRdb reprocessed the 5' RACE reads with MiXCR, giving one entry per CDR3 protein. The sample contains nearly 800,000 distinct CDR3 sequences, approximately 25% of which appear only once. These sequences were also reported in another study, on T cells of mothers and their children.

The sample taken for sequencing was blood. All receptors come from a boy aged 5 to 17 in good health. The CDR3 runs from the conserved cysteine through the conserved F or W.

v_call	j_call	cdr3_aa
TRBV7-2	TRBJ1-1	CASSLEGWTEAFF
TRBV5-1	TRBJ2-5	CASSLSSTSGGQETQYF
TRBV14	TRBJ2-3	CASSPRLAGGPADTQYF
TRBV11-3	TRBJ2-1	CASSLSGYNGQFF
TRBV7-2	-	CASSLAGFGDEQFF
TRBV4-1	TRBJ2-7	CASSPDWTGGSYEQYF
TRBV20-1	TRBJ2-4	CSARDLTSGRRFGNIQYF
TRBV29-1	TRBJ2-5	CSVSGGQETQYF
TRBV24-1	TRBJ2-3	CATSDGGDSTDTQYF
TRBV12-1	TRBJ2-3	CASSSPVRCGSSTDTQYF
TRBV19	TRBJ1-5	CASSLREGHNQPQHF
TRBV7-9	TRBJ2-7	CASSFQGAGAYEQYF
TRBV19	TRBJ1-2	CASSNAELGARDGYTF
TRBV9	TRBJ1-1	CASSVVGGLGANTEAFF
TRBV6-2/TRBV6-3	-	CASSTTGTSVDNEQFF
TRBV20-1	TRBJ2-7	CSARDTQGADYEQYF
TRBV7-2	TRBJ2-4	CASSLETTRYIQYF
TRBV20-1	TRBJ1-1	CSARGHPIGENTEAFF
TRBV3-1	TRBJ2-5	CASSQEAGAETQYF
TRBV25-1	TRBJ2-1	CASTLGASANNEQFF
TRBV12-3/TRBV12-4	TRBJ1-2	CASSPTLGAVVAGYTF
TRBV7-9	TRBJ2-7	CASSAQRGKSYGQYF
TRBV2	TRBJ2-1	CASRAQSYNEQFF
TRBV29-1	TRBJ1-2	CSVQQGANYGYTF
TRBV15	TRBJ2-1	CATSRDRFGNEQFF
TRBV12-3/TRBV12-4	-	CASSGTDTYEQYF
TRBV20-1	TRBJ2-1	CSASWQIQFF
TRBV29-1	TRBJ2-5	CSVSSGNQETQYF
TRBV6-5	TRBJ2-7	CASSRPGHDPEQYF
TRBV20-1	TRBJ2-5	CSARFMETQYF
TRBV12-3/TRBV12-4	TRBJ1-1	CASSLERRARNTEAFF
TRBV7-9	TRBJ1-3	CASSQGASGNTIYF
TRBV6-5	-	CASSLVSPYNEQFF
TRBV5-1	TRBJ1-2	CASSFEQGAGGYTF
TRBV28	TRBJ1-1	CASRGYYRVLLNTEAFF
TRBV28	TRBJ2-5	CASSSYDRVRETQYF
TRBV11-2	TRBJ2-5	CASSMKRGWETQCF
TRBV6-5	TRBJ2-4	CASTPAGKDIQYF
TRBV29-1	-	CSATGLSYEQYF
TRBV15	TRBJ2-3	CATSRVGFSTDTQYF
TRBV5-1	TRBJ2-1	CASIGHNEQFF
TRBV11-3	-	CASSPSAGASYEQYF
TRBV20-1	TRBJ2-3	CSASIRQGVRTDTQYF
TRBV9	-	CASSSWGGGGYEQYF
TRBV4-2	TRBJ2-7	CASSQESVGGTRAYEQYF
TRBV5-4	TRBJ1-1	CASSLGGVEAFF
TRBV20-1	TRBJ2-1	CSALQQDFNEQFF
TRBV28	TRBJ2-2	CASHLAGGDTGELFF
TRBV28	TRBJ2-3	CASSFPGGVTDTQYF
TRBV18	TRBJ2-7	CASSPPISAGGEQYF
TRBV7-3	TRBJ2-1	CASSTTGLAGFYNEQFF
TRBV5-1	TRBJ1-2	CASSLAGGAEGYTF
TRBV7-8	TRBJ2-1	CASSWDPGLVYNEQFF